These 7 T cell receptor beta chains were sequenced from one sample in a study of blood T cell repertoires in COVID-19. Sequencing used immunoSEQ multiplex PCR; TCRdb keeps in-frame clones, though not all of them. This table has 200,000 to 250,000 clones, around 87% appearing once. Sequencing was carried out using PBMCs or T cells enriched from blood (not recorded which). All receptors come from a woman aged 18 to 35 in a cohort exposed to, infected with or recovered from COVID-19 (not recorded which).

V and J are TRBV28 and TRBJ2-6; D is uncertain. Germline CDR1 is MDHEN and CDR2 is SYDVKM. Trimming cost V 5 bases and J 4 bases, with 12 bases left between them. This CDR3 has 15 amino acids. The CDR3: CASSLGLAGANVLTF. CDR3 DNA sequence: TGTGCCAGCAGTCTCGGGTTGGCCGGGGCCAACGTCCTGACTTTC.

This clone was counted a single time. The junction differs from germline at one of its ends, possibly a read error. This chain links TRBV4-1 with TRBJ1-2; D might be TRBD1 (5 bases). Germline CDR1 reads MGHRA; CDR2 reads YSYEKL. CDR3 size: 13 residues. The CDR3 region is CASSQDRMGGHLF. CDR3 DNA: TGCGCCAGCAGCCAAGATCGAATGGGCGGACACCTCTTC.

J is TRBJ2-1 and V is TRBV29-1, with 7 positions matching TRBD2. The CDR3 sequence is 11 residues long. The germline CDR1 and CDR2 sequences are SQVTM and ANQGSEA. J was trimmed by 6 bases and V by 4 bases; bases with no gene match: 0. The CDR3: CSVAGGNEQFF. The CDR3 nucleotides read TGCAGCGTTGCGGGAGGCAATGAGCAGTTCTTC.

The V and J genes are TRBV15 and TRBJ1-6, with D maybe TRBD1 (6 bases). CDR3 length: 16 residues. Germline loops: CDR1 LNHNV, CDR2 YYDKDF (reference sequence). V lost 6 bases and J lost 0, with 12 bases in between. The CDR3 reads CATSMDSYSYNSPLHF. CDR3 nucleotide sequence: TGTGCCACCAGTATGGACAGTTACTCCTATAATTCACCCCTCCACTTT.

The chain joins TRBV6-5 to TRBJ1-1; D possibly corresponds to TRBD1 (6 bases). Trimming shortened V by 0 bases and J by 0 bases, and 11 bases separated the two germline ends. There are 16 residues in the CDR3. CDR1 is MNHEY and CDR2 is SVGAGI in the germline V gene. The CDR3 loop reads CASSYSSGTMNTEAFF. The CDR3 region has the DNA TGTGCCAGCAGTTACTCCTCCGGGACAATGAACACTGAAGCTTTCTTT.

The J gene is TRBJ1-3, the V gene TRBV21-1. TRBV21-1 is a pseudogene locus. The CDR3 has 13 amino acids. The CDR3 reads CASSVPPGNTIYF. CDR3 bases: TGTGCCAGCAGCGTCCCTCCTGGAAACACCATATATTTT.

The rearrangement uses TRBV2 and TRBJ1-2; TRBD1 agrees at 11 bases. V was pared by 4 bases and J by 6 bases, with 4 bases of the junction left unmatched. The CDR3 extends over 14 amino acids. Germline V gives CDR1 SNHLY, CDR2 FYNNEI. The CDR3 DNA sequence: TGTGCCAGCAGTGTGGGACAGGGGGATGATGGCTACACCTTC. This gives the protein CASSVGQGDDGYTF.